This TCR beta chain is drawn from a study of control samples from healthy donors and cancer patients. This table comes from immunoSEQ multiplex PCR, and its TCRdb copy is limited to in-frame clones, with some not included. Among 400,000 to 450,000 clones, approximately 90% were seen once, and the ten largest hold 6% to 7%. Trimming pared 7 bases from V and 4 bases from J, leaving 9 bases between. This CDR3 spans 12 amino acids. Per germline, CDR1 MNHEY and CDR2 SVGAGI. This clone was observed once. V and J are TRBV6-5 and TRBJ2-3; D gene uncertain. This TCR derives from a man in his forties or fifties with head and neck cancer. Sequencing input: PBMCs. The CDR3 sequence: CASNEIPDTQYF. The CDR3 DNA reads TGTGCCAGCAACGAAATTCCAGATACGCAGTATTTT.